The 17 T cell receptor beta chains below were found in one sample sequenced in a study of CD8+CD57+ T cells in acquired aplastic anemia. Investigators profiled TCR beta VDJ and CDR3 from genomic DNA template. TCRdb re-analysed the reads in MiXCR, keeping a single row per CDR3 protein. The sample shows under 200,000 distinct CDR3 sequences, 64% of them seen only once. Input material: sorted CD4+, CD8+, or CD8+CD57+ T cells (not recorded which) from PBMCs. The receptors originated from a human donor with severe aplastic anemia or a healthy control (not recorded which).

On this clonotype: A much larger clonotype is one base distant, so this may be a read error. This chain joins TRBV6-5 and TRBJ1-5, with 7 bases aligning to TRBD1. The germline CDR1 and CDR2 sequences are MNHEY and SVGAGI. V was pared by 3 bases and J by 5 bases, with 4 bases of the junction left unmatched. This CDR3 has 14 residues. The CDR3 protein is CASSYDREDQPQHF. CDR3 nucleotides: TGTGCCAGCAGTTATGACAGGGAGGATCAGCCCCAGCATTTT.

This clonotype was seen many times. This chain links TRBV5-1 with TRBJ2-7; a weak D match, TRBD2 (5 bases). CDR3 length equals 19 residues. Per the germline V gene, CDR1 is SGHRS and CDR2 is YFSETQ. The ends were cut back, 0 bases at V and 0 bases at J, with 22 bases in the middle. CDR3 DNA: TGCGCCAGCAGCTTGGATCCTAGCCCCGGTGTCCTTGCCTCCTACGAGCAGTACTTC. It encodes CASSLDPSPGVLASYEQYF.

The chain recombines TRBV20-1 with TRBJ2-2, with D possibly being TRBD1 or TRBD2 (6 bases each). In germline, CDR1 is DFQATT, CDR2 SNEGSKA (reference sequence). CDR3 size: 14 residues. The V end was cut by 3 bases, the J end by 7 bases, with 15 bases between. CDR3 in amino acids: CSARLGGRGGELFF. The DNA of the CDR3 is TGCAGTGCTAGGTTAGGGGGGCGAGGCGGGGAGCTGTTTTTT.

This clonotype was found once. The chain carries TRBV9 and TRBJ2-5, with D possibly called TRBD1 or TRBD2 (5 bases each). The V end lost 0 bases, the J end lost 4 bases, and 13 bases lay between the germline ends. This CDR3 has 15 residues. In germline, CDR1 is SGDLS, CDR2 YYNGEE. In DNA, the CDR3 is TGTGCCAGCAGCGTAGCTGGGGTTGGGGGAGAGACCCAGTACTTC. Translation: CASSVAGVGGETQYF.

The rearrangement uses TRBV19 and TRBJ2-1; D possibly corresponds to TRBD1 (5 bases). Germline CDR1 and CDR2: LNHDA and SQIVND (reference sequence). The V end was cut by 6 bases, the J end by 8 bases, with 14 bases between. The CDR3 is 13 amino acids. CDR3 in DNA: TGTGCCAGTAGGTACCGAGCAGGGTATGAGCAGTTCTTC. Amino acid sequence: CASRYRAGYEQFF.

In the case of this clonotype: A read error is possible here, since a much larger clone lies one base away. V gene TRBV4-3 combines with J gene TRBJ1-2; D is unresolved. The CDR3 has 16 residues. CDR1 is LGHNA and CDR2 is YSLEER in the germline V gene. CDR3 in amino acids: CASSPSGQYNDYGYAF. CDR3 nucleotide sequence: TGCGCCAGCAGCCCGAGTGGGCAGTATAATGACTATGGCTACGCCTTC.

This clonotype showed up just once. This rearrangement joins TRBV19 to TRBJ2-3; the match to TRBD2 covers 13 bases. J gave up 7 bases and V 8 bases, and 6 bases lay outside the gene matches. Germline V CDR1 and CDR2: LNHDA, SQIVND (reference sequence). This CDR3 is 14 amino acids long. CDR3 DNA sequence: TGTGCCAGTGGGACTAGCGGGACCGGGAATACGCAGTATTTT. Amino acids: CASGTSGTGNTQYF. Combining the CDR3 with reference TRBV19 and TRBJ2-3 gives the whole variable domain DGGITQSPKYLFRKEGQNVTLSCEQNLNHDAMYWYRQDPGQGLRLIYYSQIVNDFQKGDIAEGYSVSREKKESFPLTVTSAQKNPTAFYLCASGTSGTGNTQYFGPGTRLTVL.

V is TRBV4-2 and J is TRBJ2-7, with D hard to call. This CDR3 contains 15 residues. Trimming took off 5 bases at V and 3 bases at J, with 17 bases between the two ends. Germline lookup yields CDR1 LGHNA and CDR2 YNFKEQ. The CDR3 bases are TGTGCCAGCAGCTTAGATGGTAGCAGCATCTACGAGCAGTACTTC. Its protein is CASSLDGSSIYEQYF.

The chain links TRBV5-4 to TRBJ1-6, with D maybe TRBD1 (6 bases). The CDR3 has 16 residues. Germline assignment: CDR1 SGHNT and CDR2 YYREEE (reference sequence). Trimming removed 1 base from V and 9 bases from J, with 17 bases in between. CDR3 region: CASSLRGNRVGSPLHF. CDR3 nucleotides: TGTGCCAGCAGCTTGAGAGGGAACAGGGTCGGTTCACCCCTCCACTTT. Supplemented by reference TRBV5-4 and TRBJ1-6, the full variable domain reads ETGVTQSPTHLIKTRGQQVTLRCSSQSGHNTVSWYQQALGQGPQFIFQYYREEENGRGNFPPRFSGLQFPNYSSELNVNALELDDSALYLCASSLRGNRVGSPLHFGNGTRLTVT.

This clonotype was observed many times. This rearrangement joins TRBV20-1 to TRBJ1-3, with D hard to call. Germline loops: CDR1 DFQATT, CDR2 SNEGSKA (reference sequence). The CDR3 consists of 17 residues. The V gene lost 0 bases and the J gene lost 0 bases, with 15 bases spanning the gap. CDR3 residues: CSAREISRLSSGNTIYF. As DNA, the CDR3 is TGCAGTGCTAGAGAGATAAGCAGGCTCAGCTCTGGAAACACCATATATTTT.

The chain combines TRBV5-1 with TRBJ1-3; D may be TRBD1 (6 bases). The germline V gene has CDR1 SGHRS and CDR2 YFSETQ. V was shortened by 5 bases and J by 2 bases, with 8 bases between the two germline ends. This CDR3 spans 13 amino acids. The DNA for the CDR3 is TGCGCCAGCAGAGGGGGGACTGGAAACACCATATATTTT. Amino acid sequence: CASRGGTGNTIYF. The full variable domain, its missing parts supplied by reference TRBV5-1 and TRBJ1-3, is KAGVTQTPRYLIKTRGQQVTLSCSPISGHRSVSWYQQTPGQGLQFLFEYFSETQRNKGNFPGRFSGRQFSNSRSEMNVSTLELGDSALYLCASRGGTGNTIYFGEGSWLTVV.

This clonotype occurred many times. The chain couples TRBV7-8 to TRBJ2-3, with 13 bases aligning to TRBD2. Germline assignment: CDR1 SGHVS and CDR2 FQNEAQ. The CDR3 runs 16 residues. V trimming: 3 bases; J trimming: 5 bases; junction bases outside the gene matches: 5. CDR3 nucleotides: TGTGCCAGCAGCTTGACTAGCGGGGGGTTGGGAGATACGCAGTATTTT. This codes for CASSLTSGGLGDTQYF.

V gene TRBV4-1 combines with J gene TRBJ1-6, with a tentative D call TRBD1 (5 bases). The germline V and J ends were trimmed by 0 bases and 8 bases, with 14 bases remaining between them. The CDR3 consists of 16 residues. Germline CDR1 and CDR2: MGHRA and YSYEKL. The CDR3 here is CASSQDWRAGDSPLHF. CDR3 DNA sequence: TGCGCCAGCAGCCAAGATTGGAGGGCGGGGGATTCACCCCTCCACTTT.

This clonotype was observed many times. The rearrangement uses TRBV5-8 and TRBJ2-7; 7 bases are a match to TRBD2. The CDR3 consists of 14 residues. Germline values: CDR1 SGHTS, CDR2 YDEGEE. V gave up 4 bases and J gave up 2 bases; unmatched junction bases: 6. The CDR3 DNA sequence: TGTGCCAGCAGCCCCGAGCGGGGAGCCTACGAGCAGTACTTC. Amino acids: CASSPERGAYEQYF.

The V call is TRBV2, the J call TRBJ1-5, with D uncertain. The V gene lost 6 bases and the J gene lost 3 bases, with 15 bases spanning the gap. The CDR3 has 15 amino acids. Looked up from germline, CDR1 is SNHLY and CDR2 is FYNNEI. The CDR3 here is CASRPDRAANQPQHF. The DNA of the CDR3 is TGTGCCAGCAGACCCGATCGGGCCGCCAATCAGCCCCAGCATTTT.

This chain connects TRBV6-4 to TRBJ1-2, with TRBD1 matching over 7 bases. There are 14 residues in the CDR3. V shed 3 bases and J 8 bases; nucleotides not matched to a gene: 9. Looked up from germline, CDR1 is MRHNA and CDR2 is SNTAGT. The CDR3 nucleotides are TGTGCCAGCAGTGAACAGAAGGGGGCGGAGGGCTACACCTTC. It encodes CASSEQKGAEGYTF.

The CDR3 sequence is CASSPGLSNTEAFF. The CDR3 DNA follows: TGTGCCAGCAGTCCAGGGCTTTCGAACACTGAAGCTTTCTTT. The chain links TRBV3-1 to TRBJ1-1; tentative D call: TRBD1 (5 bases). The V end was cut by 6 bases, the J end by 1 base, with 12 bases between. The germline V gene encodes CDR1 LGHDT and CDR2 YNNKEL (reference sequence). The length of the CDR3 is 14 residues.